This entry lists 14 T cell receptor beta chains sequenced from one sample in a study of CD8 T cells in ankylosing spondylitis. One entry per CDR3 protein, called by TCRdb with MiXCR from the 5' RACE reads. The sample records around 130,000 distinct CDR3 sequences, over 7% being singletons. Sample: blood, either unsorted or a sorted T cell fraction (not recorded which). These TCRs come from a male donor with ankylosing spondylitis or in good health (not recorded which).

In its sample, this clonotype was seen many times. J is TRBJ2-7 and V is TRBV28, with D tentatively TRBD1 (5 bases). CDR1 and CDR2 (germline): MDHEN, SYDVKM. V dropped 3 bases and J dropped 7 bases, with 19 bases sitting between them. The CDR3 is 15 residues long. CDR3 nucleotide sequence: TGTGCCAGCAGTTTCCCACACTGGGGCATTGGGGAGCAGTACTTC. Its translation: CASSFPHWGIGEQYF.

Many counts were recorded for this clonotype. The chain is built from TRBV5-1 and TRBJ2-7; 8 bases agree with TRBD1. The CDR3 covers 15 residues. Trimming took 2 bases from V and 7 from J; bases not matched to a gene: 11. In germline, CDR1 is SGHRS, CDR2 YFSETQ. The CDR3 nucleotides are TGCGCCAGCAGCTTTACTACAGGGGGTATCGGAGAGCAGTACTTC. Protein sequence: CASSFTTGGIGEQYF.

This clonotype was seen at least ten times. The chain's CDR3 is CASSTGTGQETQYF. CDR3 sequence (DNA): TGTGCCAGCAGCACCGGGACAGGCCAAGAGACCCAGTACTTC. The genes are TRBV12-3 or TRBV12-4 and TRBJ2-5, with 8 bases lining up with TRBD1. CDR3 size: 14 residues. After removal of 6 bases from V and 1 base from J, the junction contained 4 bases not matched to a gene.

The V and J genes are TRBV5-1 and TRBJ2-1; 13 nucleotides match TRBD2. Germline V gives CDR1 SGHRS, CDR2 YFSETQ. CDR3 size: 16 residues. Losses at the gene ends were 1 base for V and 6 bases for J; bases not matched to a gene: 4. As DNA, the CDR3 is TGCGCCAGCAGCTTGCAGGGACTAGCGGGACGCAATGAGCAGTTCTTC. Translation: CASSLQGLAGRNEQFF.

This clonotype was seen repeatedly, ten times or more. CDR3 amino acids: CASSFNPRQFSYEQYF. The DNA for the CDR3 is TGTGCCAGCAGTTTCAACCCTCGACAGTTCTCCTACGAGCAGTACTTC. V usage is TRBV6-5 and J usage is TRBJ2-7, with D possibly TRBD1 on 5 matching bases. With 4 bases removed from V and 0 bases from J, the gap between germline ends came to 16 bases. CDR3 length: 16 residues. Germline loops: CDR1 MNHEY, CDR2 SVGAGI.

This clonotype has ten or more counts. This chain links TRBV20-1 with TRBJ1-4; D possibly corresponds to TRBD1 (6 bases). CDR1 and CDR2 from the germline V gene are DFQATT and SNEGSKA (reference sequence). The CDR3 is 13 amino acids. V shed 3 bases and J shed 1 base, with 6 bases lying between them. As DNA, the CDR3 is TGCAGTGCTAGGGACAGAACTAATGAAAAACTGTTTTTT. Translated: CSARDRTNEKLFF.

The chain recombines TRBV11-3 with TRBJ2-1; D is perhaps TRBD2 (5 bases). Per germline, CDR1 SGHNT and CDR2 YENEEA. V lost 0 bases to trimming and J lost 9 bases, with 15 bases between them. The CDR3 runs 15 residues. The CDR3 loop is CASSLERTAAGEQFF. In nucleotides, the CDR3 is TGTGCCAGCAGCTTAGAAAGGACGGCGGCGGGTGAGCAGTTCTTC.

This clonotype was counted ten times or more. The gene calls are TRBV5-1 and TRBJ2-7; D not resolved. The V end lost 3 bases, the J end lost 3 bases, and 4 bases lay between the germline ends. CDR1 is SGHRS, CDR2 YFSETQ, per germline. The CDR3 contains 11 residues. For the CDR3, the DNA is TGCGCCAGCAGCTCGCACTACGAGCAGTACTTC. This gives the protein CASSSHYEQYF.

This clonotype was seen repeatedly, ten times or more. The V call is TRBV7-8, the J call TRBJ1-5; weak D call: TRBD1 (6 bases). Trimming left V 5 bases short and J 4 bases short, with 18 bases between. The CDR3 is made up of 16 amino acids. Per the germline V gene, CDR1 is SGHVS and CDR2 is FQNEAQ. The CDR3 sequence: CASSREGRGINQPQHF. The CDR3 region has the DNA TGTGCCAGCAGCCGGGAGGGCAGGGGCATAAATCAGCCCCAGCATTTT.

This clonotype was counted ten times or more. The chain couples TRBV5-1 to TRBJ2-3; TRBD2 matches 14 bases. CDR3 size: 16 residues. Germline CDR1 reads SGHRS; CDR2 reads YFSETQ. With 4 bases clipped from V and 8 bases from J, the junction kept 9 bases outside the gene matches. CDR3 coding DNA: TGCGCCAGCAGCGGAAGACTAGCGGGAGGGCCGGGTACGCAGTATTTT. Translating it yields CASSGRLAGGPGTQYF. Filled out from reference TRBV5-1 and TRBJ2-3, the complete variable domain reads KAGVTQTPRYLIKTRGQQVTLSCSPISGHRSVSWYQQTPGQGLQFLFEYFSETQRNKGNFPGRFSGRQFSNSRSEMNVSTLELGDSALYLCASSGRLAGGPGTQYFGPGTRLTVL.

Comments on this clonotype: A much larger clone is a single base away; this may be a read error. CDR3 region: CSAEGSHETQYF. CDR3 nucleotides: TGCAGTGCGGAGGGTAGTCACGAGACCCAGTACTTC. The rearrangement uses TRBV20-1 and TRBJ2-5, with D possibly being TRBD2 (6 bases). Germline loops: CDR1 DFQATT, CDR2 SNEGSKA (reference sequence). This CDR3 region has 12 residues. V lost 6 bases, J lost 5 bases, and 13 bases lay in between.

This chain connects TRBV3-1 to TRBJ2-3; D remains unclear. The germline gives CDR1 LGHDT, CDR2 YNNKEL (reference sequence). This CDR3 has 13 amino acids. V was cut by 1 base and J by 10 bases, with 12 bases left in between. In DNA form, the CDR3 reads TGTGCCAGCAGCCAAGGAGGTGGTCGTCCGCAGTATTTT. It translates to CASSQGGGRPQYF.

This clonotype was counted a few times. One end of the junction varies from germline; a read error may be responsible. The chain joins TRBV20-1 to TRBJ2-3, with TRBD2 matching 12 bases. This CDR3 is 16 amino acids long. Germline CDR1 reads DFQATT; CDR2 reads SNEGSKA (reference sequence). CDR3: CCATGTSGFRTDTQYF. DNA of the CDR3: TGCTGTGCAACCGGGACTAGCGGGTTTCGAACAGATACGCAGTATTTT.

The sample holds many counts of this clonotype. Here the CDR3 DNA reads TGTGCCAGCAGTTTTATCGGGAGTATTCATGAGCAGTTCTTC. Protein product: CASSFIGSIHEQFF. This sequence joins TRBV12-3 or TRBV12-4 and TRBJ2-1, with a weak D call TRBD2 (6 bases). Trimming stripped 3 bases from V and 8 bases from J, with 14 bases between. This CDR3 has 14 amino acids.